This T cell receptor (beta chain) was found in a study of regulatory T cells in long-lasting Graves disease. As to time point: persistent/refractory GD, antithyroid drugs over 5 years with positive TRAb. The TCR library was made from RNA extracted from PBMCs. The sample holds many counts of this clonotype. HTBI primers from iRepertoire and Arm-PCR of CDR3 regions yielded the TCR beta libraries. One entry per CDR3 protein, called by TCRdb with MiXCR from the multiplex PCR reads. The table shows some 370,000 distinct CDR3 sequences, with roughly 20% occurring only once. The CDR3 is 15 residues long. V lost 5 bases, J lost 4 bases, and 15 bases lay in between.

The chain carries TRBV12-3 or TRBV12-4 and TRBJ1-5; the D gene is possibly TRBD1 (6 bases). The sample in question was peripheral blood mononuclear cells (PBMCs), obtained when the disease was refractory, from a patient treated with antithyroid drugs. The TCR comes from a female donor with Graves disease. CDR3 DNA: TGTGCCAGCAGTCCCCAAGCCGGACAGAATCAGCCCCAGCATTTT. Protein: CASSPQAGQNQPQHF.